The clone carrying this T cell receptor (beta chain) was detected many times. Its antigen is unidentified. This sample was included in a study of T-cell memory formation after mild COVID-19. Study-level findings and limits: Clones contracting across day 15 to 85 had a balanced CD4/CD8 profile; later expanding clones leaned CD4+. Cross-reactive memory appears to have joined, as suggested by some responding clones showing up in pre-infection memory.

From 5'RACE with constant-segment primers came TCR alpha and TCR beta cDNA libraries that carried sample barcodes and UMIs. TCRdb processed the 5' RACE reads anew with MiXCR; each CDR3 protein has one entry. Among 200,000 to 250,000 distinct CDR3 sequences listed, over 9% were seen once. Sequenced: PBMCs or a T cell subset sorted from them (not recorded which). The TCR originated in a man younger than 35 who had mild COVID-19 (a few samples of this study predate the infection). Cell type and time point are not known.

CDR3 residues: CASSLAGAHEQYF. For the CDR3, the DNA is TGCGCCAGCAGCCTAGCGGGGGCCCACGAGCAGTACTTC. The chain is built from TRBV4-3 and TRBJ2-7, with 9 bases lining up with TRBD2. Germline CDR1 is LGHNA and CDR2 is YSLEER. This CDR3 region has 13 residues. Trimming took 4 bases from V and 5 from J; bases not matched to a gene: 3.